This is a list of T cell receptor beta chains from one sample in a study of T cell clones after liver transplantation. Profiled with immunoSEQ multiplex PCR; TCRdb holds only in-frame clones, not every one. Of about 58,000 clones listed, around three quarters were seen once; the top ten hold about 2.8%. Sequenced material: CD4+ T cells from blood, taken at the roughly 15-month timepoint. The receptors were gathered from a human patient who received a liver transplant. Some of these T cells may belong to the graft donor. CDR3s include the opening cysteine and the closing phenylalanine or tryptophan. The D gene is left open where the match is weak. Size is omitted from some rows. Given values are once, few, many or a class for expanded clones.

V gene	CDR3 length	J gene	D gene	clone size	CDR3 protein
TRBV6-1	16	TRBJ2-5	TRBD2	-	CASSEGIAGLQETQYF
TRBV7-9	16	TRBJ1-3	-	-	CASSFGLGGLGNTIYF
TRBV7-7	15	TRBJ2-3	TRBD2	few	CASSPSSGRTDTQYF
TRBV28	17	TRBJ1-2	TRBD1	-	CASSSSTGQGVGNGYTF
TRBV5-1	14	TRBJ1-2	-	-	CASSAAGNNYGYTF
TRBV11-3	15	TRBJ2-2	-	-	CASSRGGDGAGELFF
TRBV10-3	14	TRBJ2-2	TRBD1	-	CAINTGQGVGELFF
TRBV13	16	TRBJ2-7	TRBD1	few	CASSERTGTGVPEQYF
TRBV6-5	15	TRBJ1-1	TRBD1	once	CASSLITGGAREAFF
TRBV6-5	16	TRBJ2-4	TRBD1	-	CASSWDRRGAKNIQYF
TRBV4-2	16	TRBJ1-4	TRBD1	-	CASSHGQGTTNEKLFF
TRBV28	21	TRBJ2-5	TRBD2	-	CASSWGAGTSGVGLRLETQYF
TRBV28	14	TRBJ1-2	-	-	CASKILADGYGYTF
TRBV2	12	TRBJ2-2	-	-	CASTDNTGELFF
TRBV28	15	TRBJ2-5	-	-	CASRVNTGNQETQYF
TRBV28	15	TRBJ1-4	-	-	CASSLGSGNNEKLFF
TRBV27	14	TRBJ1-1	-	many	CASSPRQPVIEAFF
TRBV6-6	16	TRBJ2-3	-	-	CASSYRTVQQTDTQYF
TRBV19	15	TRBJ2-2	-	-	CASSMGLRNTGELFF
TRBV28	15	TRBJ1-1	TRBD1	medium-sized	CASRSLTGANTEAFF
TRBV6-5	13	TRBJ2-5	-	-	CAIGTSQGETQYF
TRBV5-1	15	TRBJ1-4	TRBD1	few	CASSLQGQGGEKLFF
TRBV18	14	-	-	-	CASSPPTGNHEQYF
TRBV29-1	14	TRBJ1-1	-	medium-sized	CSSRGMSGNTEAFF
TRBV4-1	15	TRBJ1-4	-	-	CASSPGTLTNEKLFF
TRBV30	14	TRBJ1-1	-	-	CAWTQTAGDTEAFF
TRBV30	14	TRBJ2-1	TRBD1	-	CAWTDGTGNNEQFF
TRBV6-5	12	TRBJ1-3	-	-	CASRGSGNTIYF
TRBV5-1	14	TRBJ2-5	TRBD2	-	CASSLAGGQETQYF
TRBV2	16	TRBJ2-3	-	-	CATPTGARLGTDTQYF
TRBV7-2	14	TRBJ2-5	TRBD2	-	CASSSGLARETQYF
TRBV2	16	TRBJ2-1	TRBD2	-	CASSRTGTSGDNEQFF
TRBV6-1	13	TRBJ1-5	-	-	CASSELGYQPQHF
TRBV6-5	14	TRBJ1-1	-	-	CASSYLDRNTEAFF
TRBV6-4	15	TRBJ1-5	-	-	CASSEGRDRKEAQHF
TRBV28	17	TRBJ2-3	-	once	CASISGALATSTDTQYF
TRBV27	16	TRBJ1-1	TRBD1	-	CASSPLMGQGDTEAFF
TRBV4-2	16	TRBJ1-1	-	-	CASSQGALVRDTEAFF